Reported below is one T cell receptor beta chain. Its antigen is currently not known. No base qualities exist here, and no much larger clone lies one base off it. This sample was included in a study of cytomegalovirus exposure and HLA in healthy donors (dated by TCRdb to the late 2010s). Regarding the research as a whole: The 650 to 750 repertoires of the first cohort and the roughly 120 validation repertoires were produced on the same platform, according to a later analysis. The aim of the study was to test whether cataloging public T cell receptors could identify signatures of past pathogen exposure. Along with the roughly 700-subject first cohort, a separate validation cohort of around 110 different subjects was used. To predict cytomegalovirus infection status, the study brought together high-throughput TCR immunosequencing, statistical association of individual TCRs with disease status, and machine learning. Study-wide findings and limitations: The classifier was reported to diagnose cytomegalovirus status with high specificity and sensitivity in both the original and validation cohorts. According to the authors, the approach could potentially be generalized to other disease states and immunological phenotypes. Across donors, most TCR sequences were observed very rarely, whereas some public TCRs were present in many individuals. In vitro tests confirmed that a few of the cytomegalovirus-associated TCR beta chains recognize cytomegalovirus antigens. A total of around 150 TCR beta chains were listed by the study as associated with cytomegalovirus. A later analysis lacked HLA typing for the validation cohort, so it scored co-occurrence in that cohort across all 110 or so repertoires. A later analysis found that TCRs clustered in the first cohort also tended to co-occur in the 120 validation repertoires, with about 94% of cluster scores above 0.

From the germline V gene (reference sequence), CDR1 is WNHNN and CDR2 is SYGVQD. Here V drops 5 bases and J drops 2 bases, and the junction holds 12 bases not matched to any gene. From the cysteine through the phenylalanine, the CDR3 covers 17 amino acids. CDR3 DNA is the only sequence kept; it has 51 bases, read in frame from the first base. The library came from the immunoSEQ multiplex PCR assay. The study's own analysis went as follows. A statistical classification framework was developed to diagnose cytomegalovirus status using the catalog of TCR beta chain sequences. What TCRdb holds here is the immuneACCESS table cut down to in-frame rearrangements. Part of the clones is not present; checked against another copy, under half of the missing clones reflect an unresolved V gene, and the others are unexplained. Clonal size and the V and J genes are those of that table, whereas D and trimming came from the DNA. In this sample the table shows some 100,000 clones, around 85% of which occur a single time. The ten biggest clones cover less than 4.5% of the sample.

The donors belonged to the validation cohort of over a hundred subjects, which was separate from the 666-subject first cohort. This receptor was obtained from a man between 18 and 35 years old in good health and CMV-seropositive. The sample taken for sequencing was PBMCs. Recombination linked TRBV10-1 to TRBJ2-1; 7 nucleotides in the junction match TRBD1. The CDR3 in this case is CASSHNKGQSTYNEQFF. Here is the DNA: TGCGCCAGCAGTCACAACAAGGGACAGTCTACCTACAATGAGCAGTTCTTC.